This TCR beta chain appears in the sequencing data of a study of blood T cell repertoires in COVID-19. Looking at the study overall: COVID-19 samples collected from the United States, Italy and Spain covered acute and convalescent phases. Sources were T cells, B-cell-depleted T cells, or PBMCs; the material itself was cDNA or gDNA.

The germline V gene encodes CDR1 MNHEY and CDR2 SVGEGT. Unmatched junction bases numbered 6, after V lost 2 bases and J lost 12 bases. The CDR3 is 13 residues long. This clone was detected a few times. Seattle-derived patients entered the study during active infection and were followed longitudinally. Original processing notes: Estimation of nucleated cell counts relied on the amplification of reference gene primers. TCRdb's table, derived via immunoSEQ multiplex PCR, lists solely in-frame clones and lacks some. For V, J and clone size, that table is used; D and trimming come from the DNA. The sample includes about 250,000 clones, roughly 80% of them seen just once.

The V gene is TRBV6-2 or TRBV6-3, the J gene TRBJ2-1, with TRBD1 matching 8 bases. This sequence originates from a person aged 70 to 80 with COVID-19, enrolled during active disease. Sequenced sample: peripheral blood. The CDR3 DNA reads TGTGCCAGCAGTTACCAGGGGGCAATGGGGCAGTTCTTC. Its translation: CASSYQGAMGQFF.